This TCR beta chain was retrieved from a study of blood T cell repertoires in COVID-19. Study overall: Sources were T cells, B-cell-depleted T cells, or PBMCs; the material itself was cDNA or gDNA.

Trimming removed 2 bases from V and 1 base from J, with 13 bases in between. Looked up from germline, CDR1 is SGHRS and CDR2 is YFSETQ. CDR3 length: 15 amino acids. Original data processing: Scientists estimated how many nucleated cells there were by amplifying reference gene primers. TCRdb's table, derived via immunoSEQ multiplex PCR, lists solely in-frame clones and lacks some. That table supplies the V and J calls and clone size; D and trimming were determined from the DNA. The sample holds about 110,000 clones, approximately 81% seen once. This TCR was sampled from a human donor in a cohort sampled during active COVID-19. The chain carries TRBV5-1 and TRBJ2-7, with D possibly being TRBD1 (6 bases). Sequencing was performed on peripheral blood. CDR3 nucleotide sequence: TGCGCCAGCAGCTTACAGGGCCCGGCTTCCTACGAGCAGTACTTC. It yields the protein CASSLQGPASYEQYF.